Included here is one TCR beta chain sequence, with context. This sample is part of a study of blood T cell repertoires in COVID-19. The V end lost 8 bases, the J end lost 0 bases, and 8 bases lay between the germline ends. The CDR3 is 13 amino acids. Looked up from germline, CDR1 is MNHEY and CDR2 is SMNVEV (reference sequence). The assay was immunoSEQ multiplex PCR, and TCRdb's table has in-frame clones only and misses some. This sample carries under 150,000 clones, 80% to 90% of them seen once, and the ten largest clones take 6.5% to 9.5%. Sequenced material: peripheral blood. This chain connects TRBV27 to TRBJ2-1; D uncertain. The sequence derives from a woman aged 60 to 75 with COVID-19, enrolled during active disease. The CDR3 loop reads CASGSYSYNEQFF. In DNA, the CDR3 is TGTGCCAGCGGCTCTTACTCCTACAATGAGCAGTTCTTC.